This TCR beta chain was documented in a study of regulatory T cells in long-lasting Graves disease. The germline V gene has CDR1 SEHNR and CDR2 FQNEAQ (reference sequence). The CDR3 has 14 amino acids. V lost 3 bases, J lost 4 bases, and 9 bases lay in between. Building the TCR beta libraries relied on iRepertoire HTBI primers, and CDR3 regions underwent Arm-PCR. Each CDR3 protein gets one entry after TCRdb re-called the multiplex PCR reads with MiXCR. The table has about 350,000 distinct CDR3 sequences, approximately 15% seen once. Described time point: newly diagnosed GD, antithyroid drugs for less than 3 months. Construction of the TCR library relied on RNA isolated from PBMCs. The same sample was also studied in work on T cells in Graves' hyperthyroidism and ophthalmopathy. From that report: Expanded thyroid clonotypes (above 0.001) were mostly also found in blood.

This TCR derives from a man aged 35 to 55 with Graves disease. J is TRBJ2-2 and V is TRBV7-9; D remains ambiguous. Sequencing was performed on peripheral blood mononuclear cells (PBMCs), taken at new diagnosis, from a patient treated with antithyroid drugs. CDR3 region: CASSFRRTTGELFF. The CDR3 DNA reads as TGTGCCAGCAGCTTTAGACGCACCACCGGGGAGCTGTTTTTT.